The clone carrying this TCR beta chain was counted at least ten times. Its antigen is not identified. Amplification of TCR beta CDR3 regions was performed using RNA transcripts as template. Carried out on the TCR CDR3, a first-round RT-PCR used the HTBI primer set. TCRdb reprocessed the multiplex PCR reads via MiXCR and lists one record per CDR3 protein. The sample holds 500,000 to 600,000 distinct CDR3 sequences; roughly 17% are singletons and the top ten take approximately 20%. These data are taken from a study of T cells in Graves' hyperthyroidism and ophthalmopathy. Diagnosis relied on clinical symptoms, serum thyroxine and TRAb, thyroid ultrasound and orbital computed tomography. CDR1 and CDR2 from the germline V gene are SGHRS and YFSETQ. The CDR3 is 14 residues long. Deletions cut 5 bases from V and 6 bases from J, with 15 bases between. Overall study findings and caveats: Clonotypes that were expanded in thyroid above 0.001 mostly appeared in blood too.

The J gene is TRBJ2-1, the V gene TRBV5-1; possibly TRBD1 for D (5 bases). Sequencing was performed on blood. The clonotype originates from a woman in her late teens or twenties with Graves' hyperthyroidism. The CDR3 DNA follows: TGCGCCAGCAGGACAGAAGGATGGGGCAATGAGCAGTTCTTC. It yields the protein CASRTEGWGNEQFF.